The text below deals with one T cell receptor beta chain. The sample originates from a study of control samples from healthy donors and cancer patients. The assay was immunoSEQ multiplex PCR, and TCRdb's table has in-frame clones only and misses some. This table has 130,000 or so clones, approximately 90% appearing once. The receptor was derived from a woman in her forties or fifties in good health. Sequenced input: blood.

The CDR3 DNA reads TGCGCCAGCAGCGATGGGGGAGGGCCCTACGAGCAGTACTTC. Encoded protein: CASSDGGGPYEQYF. V is TRBV4-1 and J is TRBJ2-7, with 7 bases matching TRBD2. The CDR3 contains 14 residues. With 5 bases clipped from V and 2 bases from J, the junction kept 6 bases outside the gene matches. Germline V CDR1 and CDR2: MGHRA, YSYEKL.